This T cell receptor beta chain was recorded in a study of T cells in localized non-small cell lung cancer. General observations from the study: Among the tissues sampled, uninvolved adjacent lung had the highest T cell clonality, above tumor. Median detection of top 100 tumor clones in adjacent lung was around 59 clones.

A remark on this clone: Its antigen is unknown.

Germline assignment: CDR1 LGHNA and CDR2 YNFKEQ. The ends were cut back, 0 bases at V and 7 bases at J, with 15 bases in the middle. The length of the CDR3 is 15 residues. Sequencing used immunoSEQ multiplex PCR; TCRdb keeps in-frame clones, though not all of them. The data contain tens of thousands of clones, roughly 85% of them singletons. This sample comprised peripheral blood mononuclear cells, obtained before any cancer treatment. The chain couples TRBV4-2 to TRBJ2-5; weak D call: TRBD2 (5 bases). The sequence derives from a male donor older than 55 with stage II lung adenocarcinoma. The CDR3 sequence is CASSQDKAAGGTQYF. The CDR3 DNA reads as TGTGCCAGCAGCCAAGATAAGGCAGCCGGAGGGACCCAGTACTTC.